Sequencing of this T cell receptor beta chain was carried out in a study of blood T cell repertoires in COVID-19. Per the germline V gene, CDR1 is PRHDT and CDR2 is FYEKMQ (reference sequence). The V gene end was trimmed by 5 bases and the J gene end by 3 bases; junction bases not matched to a gene: 7. CDR3 length equals 16 residues. Measured with immunoSEQ multiplex PCR; TCRdb has only the in-frame clones, and not every one. The sample lists approximately 300,000 clones, around nine tenths occurring once. Participant-given clinical history determined each cohort assignment. V is TRBV13 and J is TRBJ2-6; 7 bases map to TRBD1. The receptor was derived from a woman in her thirties who had been exposed to COVID-19. Input material: PBMCs or T cells enriched from blood (not recorded which). DNA of the CDR3: TGTGCCAGCAGCAGGGGGCCTTGGGGTGGGGCCAACGTCCTGACTTTC. This codes for CASSRGPWGGANVLTF.